The 22 T cell receptor beta chains reported below all come from one sample, sequenced in a study of preoperative IRX-2 immunotherapy in early breast cancer. Treatment in this sample: preoperative locoregional IRX-2 cytokine immunotherapy. This table comes from immunoSEQ multiplex PCR, and its TCRdb copy is limited to in-frame clones, with some not included. Of 40,000 to 45,000 clones listed, about 72% are singletons. Sample: tumor tissue, taken after IRX-2 immunotherapy. The receptors here all came from a human donor with breast cancer.

The J gene is TRBJ2-3, the V gene TRBV7-8, with 9 nucleotides matching TRBD1. After removal of 6 bases from V and 2 bases from J, the junction contained 9 bases not matched to a gene. Germline values: CDR1 SGHVS, CDR2 FQNEAQ. There are 16 residues in the CDR3. CDR3 loop: CASRERGTGITDTQYF. CDR3 bases: TGTGCCAGCAGGGAACGTGGGACAGGGATCACAGATACGCAGTATTTT.

The rearrangement uses TRBV8-2 and TRBJ2-1; the table's D call, TRBD1, has no DNA check behind it. TRBV8-2 is given as a pseudogene. This CDR3 has 15 residues. The CDR3 region is CASSEYRQGDNEQFF. The CDR3, as DNA: TGTGCCAGCAGTGAATATAGACAGGGGGACAATGAGCAGTTCTTC.

The chain joins TRBV5-1 to TRBJ2-6, with 8 bases that match TRBD1. V shed 5 bases, J shed 1 base, and the junction held 8 bases outside the gene matches. The CDR3 runs 17 residues. CDR1 is SGHRS and CDR2 is YFSETQ in the germline V gene. CDR3 nucleotides: TGCGCCAGCAGGCCCCAGGGGGCGCGGTCTGGGGCCAACGTCCTGACTTTC. Translation: CASRPQGARSGANVLTF.

This chain joins TRBV30 and TRBJ1-1; D is undetermined. The CDR3 loop spans 15 amino acids. From germline, CDR1 is GTSNPN and CDR2 SVGIG (reference sequence). The V end was cut by 5 bases, the J end by 4 bases, with 20 bases between. The CDR3 coding sequence is TGTGCCTGGTTACAAAGGCTGGGGAGGAGCACTGAAGCTTTCTTT. Its protein product is CAWLQRLGRSTEAFF.

The V and J genes are TRBV6-8 and TRBJ1-4; no reliable D call. V lost 7 bases, J lost 0 bases, and 9 bases lay in between. CDR1 MNHGY and CDR2 SAAAGT come from the germline V gene. This CDR3 comprises 14 residues. CDR3 loop: CASTKNPTNEKLFF. CDR3 bases: TGTGCCAGCACTAAGAACCCAACTAATGAAAAACTGTTTTTT.

This rearrangement joins TRBV19 to TRBJ1-5; 7 bases map to TRBD1. The germline V gene encodes CDR1 LNHDA and CDR2 SQIVND (reference sequence). CDR3 length: 13 amino acids. V lost 8 bases to trimming and J lost 4 bases; unmatched junction nucleotides: 5. The CDR3: CASEGAINQPQHF. CDR3 DNA sequence: TGTGCCAGTGAGGGGGCTATTAATCAGCCCCAGCATTTT.

The chain combines TRBV12-5 with TRBJ1-2; D unclear. The CDR3 covers 11 residues. Germline V CDR1 and CDR2: LGHNT, FRNRAP. CDR3 sequence reads: CASKFQEDYTF. The CDR3 nucleotides are TGTGCCAGTAAATTTCAGGAAGACTACACCTTC.

This clone was observed once. The gene calls are TRBV14 and TRBJ2-3; D possibly uses TRBD1 or TRBD2 (5 bases each). This CDR3 has 15 amino acids. Germline-derived CDR1 and CDR2 are SGHDN and FVKESK. The V end lost 1 base, the J end lost 4 bases, and 12 bases lay between the germline ends. The CDR3 region is CASSQVWGIPDTQYF. CDR3 nucleotides: TGTGCCAGCAGCCAAGTTTGGGGGATCCCAGATACGCAGTATTTT. Combining the CDR3 with reference TRBV14 and TRBJ2-3 gives the whole variable domain EAGVTQFPSHSVIEKGQTVTLRCDPISGHDNLYWYRRVMGKEIKFLLHFVKESKQDESGMPNNRFLAERTGGTYSTLKVQPAELEDSGVYFCASSQVWGIPDTQYFGPGTRLTVL.

This clone has just a few counts. The chain has TRBV6-8 and TRBJ1-4; TRBD1 is a possible D gene (6 bases). Between the trimmed V and J ends, which lost 0 bases and 8 bases, there was a span of 10 bases. This CDR3 spans 14 amino acids. Germline values: CDR1 MNHGY, CDR2 SAAAGT. This chain's CDR3 is CASSYSGGREKLFF. The CDR3 DNA sequence: TGTGCCAGCAGTTACTCAGGGGGAAGAGAAAAACTGTTTTTT.

The chain joins TRBV6-8 to TRBJ2-3, with unresolved D. CDR1 is MNHGY and CDR2 is SAAAGT in the germline V gene. This CDR3 region has 15 residues. Trimming pared 6 bases from V and 5 bases from J, leaving 18 bases between. DNA for the CDR3: TGTGCCAGCAGCCAGTCGGAAGGTCGGATAGATACGCAGTATTTT. Amino acids: CASSQSEGRIDTQYF.

This sequence joins TRBV7-1 and TRBJ1-2, with a possible D match to TRBD1 (5 bases). TRBV7-1 has ORF status, its function being uncertain. This CDR3 spans 16 amino acids. V dropped 5 bases and J dropped 0 bases, with 16 bases sitting between them. CDR3 amino acids: CASSLPPGRTNYGYTF. The CDR3 DNA sequence: TGTGCCAGCAGCCTTCCCCCGGGACGGACTAACTATGGCTACACCTTC.

The chain couples TRBV12-2 to TRBJ2-7; TRBD2, the table's D call, was not compared with the DNA. TRBV12-2 is a listed pseudogene. The CDR3 length is 14 residues. CDR3 sequence reads: CASKPGFSSYEQYF. In DNA form, the CDR3 reads TGTGCCAGTAAGCCCGGGTTTAGCTCCTACGAGCAGTACTTC.

This chain joins TRBV14 and TRBJ1-2, with D maybe TRBD1 (6 bases). From germline, CDR1 is SGHDN and CDR2 FVKESK. The CDR3 is made up of 16 amino acids. V lost 1 base to trimming and J lost 7 bases, with 19 bases between them. CDR3 sequence (DNA): TGTGCCAGCAGCCAAGGGACAGCCCGCCGGGGGTTTGGCTACACCTTC. As protein: CASSQGTARRGFGYTF.

The chain combines TRBV10-3 with TRBJ1-5; D not resolved. Germline V gene sequence: CDR1 ENHRY, CDR2 SYGVKD. V was shortened by 1 base and J by 6 bases, with 10 bases between the two germline ends. This CDR3 is 14 amino acids long. This CDR3 reads CAISELDTGQPQHF. The CDR3 DNA sequence: TGTGCCATCAGTGAGTTAGACACTGGTCAGCCCCAGCATTTT.

V gene TRBV6-8 combines with J gene TRBJ2-4; 9 positions agree with TRBD1. This CDR3 region has 19 residues. Trimming removed 5 bases from V and 0 bases from J; junction bases left unmatched: 14. Germline-derived CDR1 and CDR2 are MNHGY and SAAAGT. CDR3 sequence (DNA): TGTGCCAGCAGTCTTTCCGGGACAGGGTATGAATTAGCCAAAAACATTCAGTACTTC. Its translation: CASSLSGTGYELAKNIQYF.

J is TRBJ2-7 and V is TRBV6-8; 12 nucleotides match TRBD2. The V and J ends lost 5 bases and 2 bases, in that order; junction bases with no gene match: 4. CDR1 MNHGY and CDR2 SAAAGT come from the germline V gene. The CDR3 spans 15 residues. The CDR3 DNA follows: TGTGCCAGCAGTCAAAGGACTAGCGGGGCCTACGAGCAGTACTTC. Its translation: CASSQRTSGAYEQYF.

The genes are TRBV19 and TRBJ1-2; 8 nucleotides align to TRBD1. This CDR3 is 14 amino acids long. The V and J ends lost 7 bases and 1 base, in that order; junction bases with no gene match: 5. The germline gives CDR1 LNHDA, CDR2 SQIVND (reference sequence). The CDR3 reads CASTRTGLNYGYTF. Here the CDR3 DNA reads TGTGCCAGTACCCGGACAGGGCTTAACTATGGCTACACCTTC.

The chain is built from TRBV28 and TRBJ1-2; D possibly corresponds to TRBD1 (5 bases). Trimming shortened V by 10 bases and J by 6 bases, and 15 bases separated the two germline ends. The length of the CDR3 is 12 residues. CDR1 and CDR2 (germline): MDHEN, SYDVKM. DNA of the CDR3: TGTGCCACCCGCCCTGGGACGGATGGCTACACCTTC. Translated: CATRPGTDGYTF.

This clone was seen once. This sequence joins TRBV5-1 and TRBJ1-1, with 7 positions matching TRBD1. The J segment lost 0 bases and the V segment lost 1 base, leaving 3 bases of the junction unmatched. The CDR3 is made up of 15 amino acids. Germline-derived CDR1 and CDR2 are SGHRS and YFSETQ. The CDR3 protein is CASSLQRGLNTEAFF. In DNA form, the CDR3 reads TGCGCCAGCAGCTTGCAAAGGGGGCTGAACACTGAAGCTTTCTTT. The full variable domain, its missing parts supplied by reference TRBV5-1 and TRBJ1-1, is KAGVTQTPRYLIKTRGQQVTLSCSPISGHRSVSWYQQTPGQGLQFLFEYFSETQRNKGNFPGRFSGRQFSNSRSEMNVSTLELGDSALYLCASSLQRGLNTEAFFGQGTRLTVV.

This clone appeared a few times. The chain employs TRBV11-3 and TRBJ1-4; no clear D. The V gene lost 2 bases and the J gene lost 0 bases, with 7 bases spanning the gap. This CDR3 spans 15 amino acids. The germline gives CDR1 SGHNT, CDR2 YENEEA. The CDR3 protein is CASSLLGPTNEKLFF. The CDR3 nucleotides read TGTGCCAGCAGCTTATTGGGTCCAACTAATGAAAAACTGTTTTTT.

The chain recombines TRBV18 with TRBJ1-2; possibly TRBD1 for D (6 bases). Germline CDR1 and CDR2: KGHSH and LQKENI. This CDR3 has 16 amino acids. The V gene lost 0 bases and the J gene lost 4 bases, with 15 bases spanning the gap. This chain's CDR3 is CASSPPYREKGYGYTF. DNA of the CDR3: TGTGCCAGCTCACCACCTTACAGGGAAAAGGGCTATGGCTACACCTTC.

This clone came up once. The genes are TRBV28 and TRBJ1-5; the match to TRBD1 covers 7 bases. Germline values: CDR1 MDHEN, CDR2 SYDVKM. The V segment lost 7 bases and the J segment 6 bases; nucleotides outside the gene matches: 12. The CDR3 has 15 residues. Here the CDR3 reads CASKGQPFAGQPQHF. The CDR3 DNA reads TGTGCCAGCAAGGGACAGCCATTTGCTGGTCAGCCCCAGCATTTT.